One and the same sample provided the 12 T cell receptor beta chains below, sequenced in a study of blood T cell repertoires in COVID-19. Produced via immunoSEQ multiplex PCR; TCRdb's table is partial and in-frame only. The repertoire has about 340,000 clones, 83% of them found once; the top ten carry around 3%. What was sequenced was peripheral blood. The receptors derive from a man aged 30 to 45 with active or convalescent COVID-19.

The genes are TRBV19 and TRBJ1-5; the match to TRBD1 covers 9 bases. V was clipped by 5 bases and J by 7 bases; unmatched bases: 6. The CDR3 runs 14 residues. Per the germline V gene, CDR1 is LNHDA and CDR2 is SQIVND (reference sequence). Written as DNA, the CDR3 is TGTGCCAGTAGTGGGACAGGGCAAGGGCAGCCCCAGCATTTT. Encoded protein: CASSGTGQGQPQHF.

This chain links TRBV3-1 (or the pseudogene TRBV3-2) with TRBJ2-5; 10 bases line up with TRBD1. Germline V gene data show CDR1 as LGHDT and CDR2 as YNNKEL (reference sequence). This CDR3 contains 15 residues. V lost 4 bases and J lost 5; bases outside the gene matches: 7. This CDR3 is CASSRSRTGGETQYF. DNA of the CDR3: TGTGCCAGCAGCCGAAGCCGGACAGGGGGTGAGACCCAGTACTTC.

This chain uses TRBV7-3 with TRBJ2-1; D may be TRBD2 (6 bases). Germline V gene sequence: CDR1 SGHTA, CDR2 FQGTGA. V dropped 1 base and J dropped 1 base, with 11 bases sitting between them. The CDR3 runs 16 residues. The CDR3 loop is CASSLISGLSYNEQFF. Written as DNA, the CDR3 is TGTGCCAGCAGCTTAATTAGCGGATTATCCTACAATGAGCAGTTCTTC. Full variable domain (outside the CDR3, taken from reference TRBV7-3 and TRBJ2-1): GAGVSQTPSNKVTEKGKYVELRCDPISGHTALYWYRQSLGQGPEFLIYFQGTGAADDSGLPNDRFFAVRPEGSVSTLKIQRTERGDSAVYLCASSLISGLSYNEQFFGPGTRLTVL.

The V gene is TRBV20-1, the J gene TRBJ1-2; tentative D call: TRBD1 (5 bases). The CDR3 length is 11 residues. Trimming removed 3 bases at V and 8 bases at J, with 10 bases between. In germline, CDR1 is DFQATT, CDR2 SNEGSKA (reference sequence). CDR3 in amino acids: CSASFPGGYTF. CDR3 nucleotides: TGCAGTGCTAGCTTTCCAGGGGGCTACACCTTC.

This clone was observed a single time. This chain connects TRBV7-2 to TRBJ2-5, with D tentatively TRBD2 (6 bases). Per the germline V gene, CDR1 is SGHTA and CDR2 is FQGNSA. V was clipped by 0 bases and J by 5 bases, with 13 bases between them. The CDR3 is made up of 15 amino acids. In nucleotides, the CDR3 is TGTGCCAGCAGCTTAGCGGGGACTCGGGGGGAGACCCAGTACTTC. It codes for CASSLAGTRGETQYF. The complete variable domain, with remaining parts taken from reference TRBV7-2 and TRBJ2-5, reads GAGVSQSPSNKVTEKGKDVELRCDPISGHTALYWYRQSLGQGLEFLIYFQGNSAPDKSGLPSDRFSAERTGGSVSTLTIQRTQQEDSAVYLCASSLAGTRGETQYFGPGTRLLVL.

CDR3 loop: CASSFILSGQGAYEQYF. The DNA of the CDR3 is TGTGCCAGCAGCTTCATTTTATCAGGACAGGGCGCCTACGAGCAGTACTTC. J is TRBJ2-7 and V is TRBV7-2, with 8 bases aligning to TRBD1. The CDR3 runs to 17 residues. Losses at the gene ends were 3 bases for V and 2 bases for J; bases not matched to a gene: 12. Per germline, CDR1 SGHTA and CDR2 FQGNSA. Complete variable domain (other parts from reference TRBV7-2 and TRBJ2-7): GAGVSQSPSNKVTEKGKDVELRCDPISGHTALYWYRQSLGQGLEFLIYFQGNSAPDKSGLPSDRFSAERTGGSVSTLTIQRTQQEDSAVYLCASSFILSGQGAYEQYFGPGTRLTVT.

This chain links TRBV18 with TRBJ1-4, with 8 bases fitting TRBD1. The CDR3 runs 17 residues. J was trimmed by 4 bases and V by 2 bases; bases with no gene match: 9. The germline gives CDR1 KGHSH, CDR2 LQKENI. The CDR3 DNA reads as TGTGCCAGCTCACCAAATCCACCGGGACAGGTTAATGAAAAACTGTTTTTT. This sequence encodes CASSPNPPGQVNEKLFF.

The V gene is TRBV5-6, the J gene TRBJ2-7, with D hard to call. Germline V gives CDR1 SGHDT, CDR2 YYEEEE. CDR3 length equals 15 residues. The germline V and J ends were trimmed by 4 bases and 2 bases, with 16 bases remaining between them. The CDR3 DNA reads TGTGCCAGCAGCCCGTCGCCCGCGGAACCCTACGAGCAGTACTTC. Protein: CASSPSPAEPYEQYF.

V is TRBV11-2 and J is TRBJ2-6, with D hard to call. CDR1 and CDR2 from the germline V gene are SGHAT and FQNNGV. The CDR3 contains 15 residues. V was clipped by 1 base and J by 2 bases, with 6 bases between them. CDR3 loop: CASSLGATGANVLTF. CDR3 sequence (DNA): TGTGCCAGCAGCTTAGGGGCCACTGGGGCCAACGTCCTGACTTTC.

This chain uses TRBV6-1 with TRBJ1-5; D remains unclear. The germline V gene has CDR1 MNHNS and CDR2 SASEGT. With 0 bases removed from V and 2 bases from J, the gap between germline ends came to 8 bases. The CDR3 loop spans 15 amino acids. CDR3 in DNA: TGTGCCAGCAGTGAAGCAGACAAACGCAATCAGCCCCAGCATTTT. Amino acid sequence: CASSEADKRNQPQHF.

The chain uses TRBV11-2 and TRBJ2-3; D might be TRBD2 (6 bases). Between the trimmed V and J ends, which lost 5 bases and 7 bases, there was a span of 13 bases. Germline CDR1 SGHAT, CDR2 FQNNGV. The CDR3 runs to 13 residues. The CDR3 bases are TGTGCCAGCAGCCGAGGAGGGCCAAATACGCAGTATTTT. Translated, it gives CASSRGGPNTQYF.

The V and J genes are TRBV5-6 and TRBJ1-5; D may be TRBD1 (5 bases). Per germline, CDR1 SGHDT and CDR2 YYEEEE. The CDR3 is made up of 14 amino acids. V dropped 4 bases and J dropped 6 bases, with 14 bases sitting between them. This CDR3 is CASSNAGGIQPQHF. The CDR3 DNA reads TGTGCCAGCAGCAATGCGGGGGGGATTCAGCCCCAGCATTTT.